The source of this T cell receptor beta chain is a study of blood T cells in healthy people across ages (dated by TCRdb to between 2014 and 2016). Notes on the research overall: In model experiments, template switching captured about one uniquely barcoded TCR beta cDNA molecule for every two T cells. To avoid experimental bias, donors of different ages were distributed randomly across sequencing lanes. The study analyzed two additional independent replicas of 1 million unique cDNA reads from the same blood draw for two donors, one aged 18 to 30 and one aged 80 or older. Using deep sequencing normalized with unique cDNA molecular identifiers, the study measured how TCR beta repertoire diversity changes with age. Donors were grouped into four age groups: young (average approximately 16 years), middle-aged (around 39), aged (around 66) and long-lived (around 80). Beyond this particular receptor, the publication reports: Total diversity estimates from one million sequenced T cells were considered lower bounds and underestimates. Observed TCR beta diversity per million T cells fell roughly linearly with age, and a significant reduction was already apparent by age approximately 40. Because profiling used bulk unsorted PBMCs, naive and antigen-experienced compartments could not be compared conclusively. The long-lived group showed more naive CD4+ T cells, fewer expanded clones and increased TCR diversity than the aged group, suggesting age selection. Because donor CMV infection status was unknown, age-related changes in expanded clonotypes were potentially confounded. The percentage of naive T cells measured by flow cytometry correlated strongly with observed TCR beta diversity.

The germline V gene encodes CDR1 MNHEY and CDR2 SVGEGT. V is pared back by 5 bases and J by 4 bases, with 6 bases lying between the germline termini. The CDR3 contains 12 residues, cysteine and phenylalanine counted. The kept DNA is CDR3 alone, 36 bases in frame from the first base. There are many counts of this clonotype. The antigen this receptor binds is unknown. Per-base qualities were not stored, and no clone one base away is much larger. The library came from 5' RACE. TCRdb lists the instrument as Illumina HiSeq 2500. The second PCR ran for about 6 to 11 cycles and used a J-beta primer mix along with a sample-barcoded 5' primer. A template-switch 5' adaptor carrying 12 random nucleotides introduced a unique molecular identifier onto each TCR beta cDNA molecule. Each sample yielded at least 3 million CDR3-containing paired-end reads. First-strand cDNA was synthesized from all RNA with the Mint cDNA synthesis kit, primed by a TRBC-specific oligonucleotide. Following uracil-DNA glycosylase treatment, a first 18-cycle PCR with universal primers M1SS and BC2_uni_R was performed on all cDNA. As for how the authors treated the data: For normalization, 1 million high-quality reads were randomly selected from each sample, with every read carrying a distinct molecular identifier. Reads with shared molecular identifiers were discarded instead of being binned into consensus sequences. MiTCR, with a Q25 quality threshold and the strictest error-elimination algorithm, was used for CDR3 identification, clonotype clustering and error correction. A nonparametric unseen species model with Euler transformation was used to estimate a lower bound on total TCR beta diversity. The raw public reads went through TCRdb reprocessing: fastp at Q25, MiXCR clone calling, in-frame beta chains kept. Merged by CDR3 protein, the rows form single entries marked with the most common genes and DNA. The V and J calls and clone size are TCRdb's, not the authors'. This sample holds roughly 2 million distinct CDR3 sequences; roughly 52% were observed only once. The leading ten clones occupy less than 2.5% of the sample.

Donors were roughly 40 systemically healthy Caucasian individuals from Russia aged roughly 6 to 95 years. Each donor gave roughly 9 milliliters of peripheral blood, drawn into EDTA-treated Vacutainer tubes. Ficoll-Paque density-gradient centrifugation was used to isolate PBMCs, with at least 6 million per sample. Total RNA was extracted from PBMCs with Trizol reagent, with at least 6 micrograms obtained per sample. For every donor, an aliquot of PBMCs went through flow cytometry to measure the percentages of naive CD45RAhigh/CD27high T cells. The clonotype comes from a woman aged 40 to 50 in good health. The chain was built from TRBV6-2 or TRBV6-3 and TRBJ2-1; the D gene remains uncertain. Specimen: blood. The nucleotide sequence reads as follows: TGTGCCAGCAGTATACTTTACAATGAGCAGTTCTTC. It specifies CASSILYNEQFF.